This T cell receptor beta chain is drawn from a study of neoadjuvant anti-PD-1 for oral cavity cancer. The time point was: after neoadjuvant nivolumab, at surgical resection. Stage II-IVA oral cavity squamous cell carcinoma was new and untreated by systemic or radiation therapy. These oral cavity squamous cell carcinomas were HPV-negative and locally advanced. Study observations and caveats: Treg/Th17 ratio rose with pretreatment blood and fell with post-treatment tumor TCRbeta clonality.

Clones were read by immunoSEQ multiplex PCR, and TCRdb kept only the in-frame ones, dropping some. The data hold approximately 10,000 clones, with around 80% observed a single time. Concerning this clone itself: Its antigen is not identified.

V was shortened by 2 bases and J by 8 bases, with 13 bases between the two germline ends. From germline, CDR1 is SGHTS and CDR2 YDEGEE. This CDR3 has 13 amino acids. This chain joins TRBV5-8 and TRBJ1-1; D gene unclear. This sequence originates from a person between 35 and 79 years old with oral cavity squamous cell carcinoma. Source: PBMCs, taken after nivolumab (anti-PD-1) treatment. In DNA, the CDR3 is TGTGCCAGCAGCTTCGGAAGTGGGCTCGAAGCTTTCTTT. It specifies CASSFGSGLEAFF.